This T cell receptor beta chain derives from a study of T cells in Graves' hyperthyroidism and ophthalmopathy (dated by TCRdb to the late 2010s). For the study in its entirety: To identify TCR V-J signatures that set the groups apart, the researchers used a discovery cohort of roughly 100 patients, made up of approximately 43 with Graves' ophthalmopathy and about 60 with stable Graves' hyperthyroidism. In addition, the study compared T-cell repertoires in thyroid tissue and in blood from five or six Graves' hyperthyroidism patients. The roughly 90 discovery patients were divided at random into training and test sets in a 7:3 ratio. After sampling, hyperthyroidism patients received methimazole starting at 30 mg daily, and ophthalmopathy patients received high-dose intravenous methylprednisolone. Prospective prediction of ophthalmopathy was tested in an independent validation cohort of 18 to 20 hyperthyroidism patients and 15 to 17 patients who later progressed to ophthalmopathy. The paper describes TCR Vbeta CDR3 sequencing of 135 peripheral blood samples, made up of about 41 ophthalmopathy patients, 70 to 75 hyperthyroidism patients and approximately 17 progressor patients. Beyond this particular receptor, the publication reports: Most expanded thyroid clonotypes (frequency above 0.001) were also detected in blood, a finding suggesting that blood repertoires may reflect thyroid immune responses. A 13 V-J signature model separated ophthalmopathy from stable hyperthyroidism, with just over 85% sensitivity and roughly 81% specificity in cross-validation and 80%/75% in testing. Sample size was not statistically predetermined, and blinding of investigators to group allocation was not performed. During validation, the model predicted progression to ophthalmopathy a median of about 5.9 months ahead of onset, with approximately 71% sensitivity and almost 75% specificity.

Stable Graves' hyperthyroidism was defined as no progression to ophthalmopathy during 18 months of follow-up. Hyperthyroidism patients were newly diagnosed, with disease duration under 2 months, and aged 18 to 65 years. Exclusion was applied to patients with uncontrolled infections, other autoimmune diseases, pregnancy or lactation. Diagnoses relied on clinical symptoms, serum thyroxine and TRAb, thyroid ultrasound and orbital computed tomography. Trizol reagent was used to extract total RNA, and RNA quality was then checked on an Agilent 2100 Bioanalyzer. Remarks on this clonotype: There is no known antigen for this receptor. Compared with germline, one end of the junction differs, possibly owing to a read error.

Amplification of TCR beta CDR3 regions was carried out from RNA transcripts. The first round of RT-PCR for the TCR CDR3 was performed with the HTBI primer set and the Qiagen OneStep RT-PCR kit. A second multiplex PCR round built the libraries, followed by size selection and purification. Paired-end sequencing of the libraries was performed with 100 bp reads on an Illumina HiSeq2000. In the paper's pipeline: SOAPnuke was used to process the raw data, throwing out any read that contained adapters or uncalled bases, had a mean Phred below 15, or lacked an exact constant-primer or identifier match. COPE v1.2.5 was used to merge high-quality paired reads, and clonotypes were defined as unique nucleotide sequences. MiTCR v1.1 was used to align clonotypes to the IMGT TRBV, TRBD and TRBJ reference segments. Only V-J combinations with frequency above 0.0001, covering about 99% of repertoires, were analysed. A TCS score was defined as the ratio of F50 (clonal expansion) to E x V (chaos), with BLOSUM62-based TCRdist applied between CDR3 peptides within each V-J. Welch's t-statistics and random forest reduced 514 V-J features to 10 to 15, which were used in a naive Bayes classifier (R e1071). The similarity between thyroid and blood repertoires was quantified using the Morisita-Horn index. In TCRdb, the public reads were trimmed at Q25 with fastp and aligned with MiXCR, with productive beta chains retained. Rows are unified per CDR3 protein, each entry keeping the most common DNA and genes. V and J calls and clone size were set by TCRdb, not the authors. The sample has about 49,000 distinct CDR3 sequences on record, roughly 50% of them singletons. About 35% of the sample belongs to the ten largest clones.

The CDR3 sequence holds 14 residues, the cysteine and phenylalanine included. Of all the DNA, just the CDR3 is kept, 42 bases in frame from base 1. As encoded in the germline V gene (reference sequence), CDR1 is GTSNPN while CDR2 is SVGIG. Input material: peripheral blood or thyroid tissue (not recorded which). The chain employs TRBV30 and TRBJ2-7, and TRBD1 may be the D gene, going by 6 matching bases. The receptor was derived from a man between 18 and 35 years old with Graves' hyperthyroidism. CDR3 sequence: CAWRPPGASHEQYF. The DNA reads TGTGCCTGGAGGCCCCCAGGGGCCTCCCACGAGCAGTACTTC.